This TCR beta chain is from a study of blood T cell repertoires in COVID-19. Overall study context: Samples representing acute and convalescent COVID-19 were sourced from the United States, Italy and Spain. Sources were T cells, B-cell-depleted T cells, or PBMCs; the material itself was cDNA or gDNA.

Study processing details: The assay estimated nucleated cells by amplifying reference gene primers. Some clones are missing from TCRdb's copy, which holds only in-frame ones; the method was immunoSEQ multiplex PCR. Clonal size and the V and J genes are those of that table, whereas D and trimming came from the DNA. The data show under 40,000 clones, about 89% seen once. The receptor comes from a human donor in a cohort sampled during active COVID-19. The sequenced sample was peripheral blood.

CDR3 sequence reads: CASSRTGGAFTGELFF. In nucleotides, the CDR3 is TGTGCCAGCTCCCGGACGGGGGGGGCTTTCACCGGGGAGCTGTTTTTT. J is TRBJ2-2 and V is TRBV7-2; 8 bases agree with TRBD2. V trimming: 8 bases; J trimming: 4 bases; junction bases outside the gene matches: 12. CDR3 length equals 16 residues. Germline V gene data show CDR1 as SGHTA and CDR2 as FQGNSA.